These 23 T cell receptor beta chains were sequenced from one sample in a study of blood T cell repertoires in COVID-19. Sequencing was performed with immunoSEQ multiplex PCR; in TCRdb, only in-frame clones are kept and a portion is missing. Found here are 200,000 to 300,000 clones, more than 75% of them singletons; the top ten hold around 0.99%. Material: peripheral blood. These receptors came from a woman aged 40-49 years who had recovered from COVID-19.

This chain links TRBV13 with TRBJ2-3; TRBD2 matches at 9 bases. The CDR3 is made up of 19 amino acids. V shed 5 bases, J shed 1 base, and the junction held 16 bases outside the gene matches. The V gene's germline CDR1 is PRHDT and CDR2 FYEKMQ (reference sequence). CDR3 sequence reads: CASSPRGAGGSSGTDTQYF. CDR3 DNA: TGTGCCAGCAGCCCGCGGGGAGCGGGAGGTAGCTCTGGCACAGATACGCAGTATTTT. Complete variable domain (other parts from reference TRBV13 and TRBJ2-3): AAGVIQSPRHLIKEKRETATLKCYPIPRHDTVYWYQQGPGQDPQFLISFYEKMQSDKGSIPDRFSAQQFSDYHSELNMSSLELGDSALYFCASSPRGAGGSSGTDTQYFGPGTRLTVL.

The chain combines TRBV6-2 or TRBV6-3 with TRBJ1-5, with D tentatively TRBD1 (5 bases). The CDR3 runs 17 residues. The germline CDR1 and CDR2 sequences are MNHEY and SVGEGT. V was pared by 2 bases and J by 4 bases, with 18 bases between. The CDR3 region has the DNA TGTGCCAGCAGTTACCCGGGAGCAGGGTGGGGTAATCAGCCCCAGCATTTT. Translation: CASSYPGAGWGNQPQHF.

This rearrangement joins TRBV5-1 to TRBJ2-1, with a possible D match to TRBD2 (5 bases). The CDR3 loop spans 15 amino acids. Germline V gene data show CDR1 as SGHRS and CDR2 as YFSETQ. V lost 4 bases and J lost 5, with 16 bases in between. CDR3 DNA sequence: TGCGCCAGCAGCAGGGCGGGCGAGAGGGACAATGAGCAGTTCTTC. Residues: CASSRAGERDNEQFF.

The chain carries TRBV4-2 and TRBJ1-2; D is possibly TRBD1 (5 bases). CDR3 length: 13 residues. V lost 4 bases to trimming and J lost 7 bases, with 13 bases between them. Looked up from germline, CDR1 is LGHNA and CDR2 is YNFKEQ. CDR3 residues: CASSPWGEGGYTF. As DNA, the CDR3 is TGTGCCAGCAGCCCGTGGGGGGAGGGTGGCTACACCTTC.

V usage is TRBV7-2 and J usage is TRBJ1-4; D is perhaps TRBD1 (6 bases). The germline gives CDR1 SGHTA, CDR2 FQGNSA. Trimming shortened V by 5 bases and J by 5 bases, and 9 bases separated the two germline ends. The CDR3 runs 13 residues. Written as DNA, the CDR3 is TGTGCCAGCAGCCTCGGACAGAATGAAAAACTGTTTTTT. Its translation is CASSLGQNEKLFF.

The V and J genes are TRBV7-8 and TRBJ1-5; TRBD1 agrees at 8 bases. The germline V gene has CDR1 SGHVS and CDR2 FQNEAQ. CDR3 length: 17 amino acids. The trim removed 1 base at V and 3 bases at J, leaving 8 bases unmatched. CDR3 sequence reads: CASSLVQGAGNNQPQHF. The CDR3 coding sequence is TGTGCCAGCAGCTTAGTGCAGGGGGCGGGTAACAATCAGCCCCAGCATTTT.

Here the CDR3 reads CATSRRGQGDYGYTF. DNA of the CDR3: TGTGCCACCAGCAGGAGGGGACAGGGGGACTATGGCTACACCTTC. This sequence joins TRBV15 and TRBJ1-2; 11 bases align to TRBD1. Trimming took 3 bases from V and 3 from J; bases not matched to a gene: 3. Germline V gives CDR1 LNHNV, CDR2 YYDKDF (reference sequence). The CDR3 runs to 15 residues.

This rearrangement joins TRBV7-2 to TRBJ1-2; D is uncertain. Germline CDR1 SGHTA, CDR2 FQGNSA. V shed 4 bases and J shed 2 bases, with 8 bases lying between them. The CDR3 totals 13 residues. CDR3 sequence (DNA): TGTGCCAGCAGCTCCTACCCCAACTATGGCTACACCTTC. Protein: CASSSYPNYGYTF.

This clone was detected a few times. The chain employs TRBV5-6 and TRBJ1-6; D is perhaps TRBD1 (6 bases). The CDR3 spans 14 residues. The V gene lost 4 bases and the J gene lost 14 bases, with 19 bases spanning the gap. The germline V gene encodes CDR1 SGHDT and CDR2 YYEEEE. CDR3 amino acids: CASSPTGPNGALHF. In DNA form, the CDR3 reads TGTGCCAGCAGCCCAACAGGGCCCAACGGGGCCCTCCACTTT.

The chain couples TRBV19 to TRBJ2-1, with D perhaps TRBD1 (5 bases). The V gene's germline CDR1 is LNHDA and CDR2 SQIVND (reference sequence). There are 13 residues in the CDR3. V was trimmed by 6 bases and J by 5 bases, leaving 11 bases between them. The CDR3 region is CASRGPPHNEQFF. The DNA of the CDR3 is TGTGCCAGTAGGGGGCCCCCCCACAATGAGCAGTTCTTC.

This chain uses TRBV7-8 with TRBJ2-3, with D perhaps matching TRBD2 (6 bases). The length of the CDR3 is 12 residues. V lost 5 bases and J 10 bases, leaving 13 bases between the germline ends. Germline assignment: CDR1 SGHVS and CDR2 FQNEAQ. Here the CDR3 DNA reads TGTGCCAGCAGCCCGACTAGTGGGGCGCAGTATTTT. It is translated as CASSPTSGAQYF.

This sequence joins TRBV25-1 and TRBJ2-1; the match to TRBD2 covers 7 bases. Losses at the gene ends were 6 bases for V and 9 bases for J; bases not matched to a gene: 14. The CDR3 contains 15 residues. CDR1 and CDR2 (germline): MGHDK, SYGVNS. In DNA, the CDR3 is TGTGCCAGCAGACAAACGGGGGGAGGGCCGTTTGAGCAGTTCTTC. Its protein product is CASRQTGGGPFEQFF.

The chain uses TRBV10-3 and TRBJ2-7, with TRBD1 as a possible D gene (5 bases). The V end lost 8 bases, the J end lost 2 bases, and 16 bases lay between the germline ends. CDR1 is ENHRY, CDR2 SYGVKD, per germline. The CDR3 contains 14 residues. This CDR3 reads CAIPPRQGAYEQYF. DNA for the CDR3: TGTGCCATCCCCCCCCGGCAAGGGGCCTACGAGCAGTACTTC.

The chain is built from TRBV30 and TRBJ1-1, with D possibly matching TRBD1 (6 bases). The CDR3 contains 12 residues. The V end lost 6 bases, the J end lost 6 bases, and 14 bases lay between the germline ends. The germline V gene has CDR1 GTSNPN and CDR2 SVGIG (reference sequence). CDR3 sequence: CACFHREPEAFF. CDR3 coding DNA: TGTGCCTGTTTCCACAGGGAGCCTGAAGCTTTCTTT.

This sequence joins TRBV11-3 and TRBJ2-1, with no clear D. This CDR3 has 14 residues. Germline CDR1 reads SGHNT; CDR2 reads YENEEA. Trimming removed 3 bases at V and 8 bases at J, with 14 bases between. The CDR3 sequence is CASSFAAPWDEQFF. The CDR3 nucleotides are TGTGCCAGCAGCTTTGCGGCGCCCTGGGATGAGCAGTTCTTC.

V usage is TRBV30 and J usage is TRBJ1-1; D perhaps matches TRBD1 (6 bases). The CDR3 has 14 residues. V gave up 4 bases and J gave up 0 bases, with 12 bases separating them. Germline V CDR1 and CDR2: GTSNPN, SVGIG (reference sequence). The CDR3 loop reads CAWTKAGVNTEAFF. Here the CDR3 DNA reads TGTGCCTGGACCAAGGCAGGGGTGAACACTGAAGCTTTCTTT.

This sequence joins TRBV11-2 and TRBJ2-5; a weak D match, TRBD1 (5 bases). CDR3 length equals 14 residues. Germline CDR1 is SGHAT and CDR2 is FQNNGV. V was pared by 5 bases and J by 1 base, with 11 bases between. The CDR3 loop reads CASSPRQLQETQYF. CDR3 nucleotide sequence: TGTGCCAGCAGCCCGAGACAGCTCCAAGAGACCCAGTACTTC.

The rearrangement joins TRBV4-1 to TRBJ2-7; D perhaps matches TRBD2 (5 bases). The germline CDR1 and CDR2 sequences are MGHRA and YSYEKL. The CDR3 spans 13 residues. V was clipped by 3 bases and J by 6 bases, with 12 bases between them. CDR3 coding DNA: TGCGCCAGCAGCCAGCTGGTTGGAGGCGAGCAGTACTTC. Protein product: CASSQLVGGEQYF.

The chain is built from TRBV11-2 and TRBJ2-3; weak D call: TRBD2 (7 bases). V was clipped by 1 base and J by 4 bases, with 15 bases between them. Germline loops: CDR1 SGHAT, CDR2 FQNNGV. The CDR3 totals 16 residues. This CDR3 is CASSLVPGGPADTQYF. DNA for the CDR3: TGTGCCAGCAGCTTAGTGCCCGGGGGGCCCGCAGATACGCAGTATTTT. The full variable domain, with the rest looked up from reference TRBV11-2 and TRBJ2-3, is EAGVAQSPRYKIIEKRQSVAFWCNPISGHATLYWYQQILGQGPKLLIQFQNNGVVDDSQLPKDRFSAERLKGVDSTLKIQPAKLEDSAVYLCASSLVPGGPADTQYFGPGTRLTVL.

J is TRBJ2-5 and V is TRBV2; maybe TRBD2 (5 bases). The CDR3 runs to 13 residues. Per germline, CDR1 SNHLY and CDR2 FYNNEI. V was pared by 4 bases and J by 7 bases, with 13 bases between. The CDR3 nucleotides are TGTGCCAGCAGTGCCGCTAGCCCGGGGACCCAGTACTTC. Amino acids: CASSAASPGTQYF.

In the case of this clone: One base separates it from a far larger clone, so it is likely a read error. The chain couples TRBV7-6 to TRBJ2-2; D ambiguous. The germline gives CDR1 SGHVS, CDR2 FNYEAQ. Trimming took off 5 bases at V and 4 bases at J, with 5 bases between the two ends. The CDR3 is 12 residues long. CDR3 region: CASSPLTGELFF. The DNA of the CDR3 is TGTGCCAGCAGCCCCCTCACCGGGGAGCTGTTTTTT.

This chain joins TRBV12-3 or TRBV12-4 and TRBJ2-5; D gene ambiguous. V gave up 6 bases and J gave up 1 base, with 9 bases separating them. The CDR3 totals 13 residues. CDR3: CASSYSVQETQYF. CDR3 coding DNA: TGTGCCAGCAGCTACTCGGTCCAAGAGACCCAGTACTTC.

The CDR3 protein is CASSLGGRAHEQYF. CDR3 nucleotides: TGTGCCAGTAGCCTTGGTGGCAGGGCCCACGAGCAGTACTTC. The chain recombines TRBV19 with TRBJ2-7, with a tentative D call TRBD1 (5 bases). The CDR3 runs 14 residues. The ends were cut back, 6 bases at V and 5 bases at J, with 17 bases in the middle. The germline V gene encodes CDR1 LNHDA and CDR2 SQIVND (reference sequence).